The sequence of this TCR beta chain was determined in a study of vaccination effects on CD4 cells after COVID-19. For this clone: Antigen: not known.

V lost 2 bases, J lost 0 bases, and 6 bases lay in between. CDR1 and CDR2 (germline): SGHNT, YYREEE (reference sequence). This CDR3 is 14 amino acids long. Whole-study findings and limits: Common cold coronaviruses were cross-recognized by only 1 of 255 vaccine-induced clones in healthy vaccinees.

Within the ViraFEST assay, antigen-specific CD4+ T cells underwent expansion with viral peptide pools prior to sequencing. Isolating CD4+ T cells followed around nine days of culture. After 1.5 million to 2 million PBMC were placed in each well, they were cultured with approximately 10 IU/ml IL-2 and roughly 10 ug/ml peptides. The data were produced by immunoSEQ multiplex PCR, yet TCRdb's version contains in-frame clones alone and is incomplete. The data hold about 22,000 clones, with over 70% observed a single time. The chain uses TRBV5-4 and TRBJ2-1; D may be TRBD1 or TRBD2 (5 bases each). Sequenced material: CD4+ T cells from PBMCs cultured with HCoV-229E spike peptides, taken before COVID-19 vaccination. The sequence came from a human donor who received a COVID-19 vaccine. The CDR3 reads CASSFGASYNEQFF. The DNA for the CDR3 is TGTGCCAGCAGCTTCGGGGCCTCCTACAATGAGCAGTTCTTC.